This TCR beta chain emerged from a study of neurological immune-mediated disorders. Findings and limits, study-wide: None of the CDR3 amino acid sequences in expanded clones turned up in more than one subject, which points to private repertoires in all groups. Multiple sclerosis was found to have the least TCR clonal expansion, below healthy controls, and HTLV-1-associated myelopathy the most.

It was by 5'RACE with 10-nucleotide random UMIs that the cDNA was made. TCRdb passed the 5' RACE reads through MiXCR, listing each CDR3 protein once. The sample records roughly 56,000 distinct CDR3 sequences, about an eighth being singletons. This clonotype was counted once. Its antigen is unknown. A junction boundary mismatches the germline segment, possibly from a read error. From 2 million PBMCs stored at -80 C, the unsorted libraries were generated. The germline gives CDR1 PRHDT, CDR2 FYEKMQ (reference sequence). The CDR3 has 14 residues. V usage is TRBV13 and J usage is TRBJ1-5; D ambiguous. Input material: PBMCs. This receptor was identified in a man in his sixties in good health. CDR3: CASCLSDVNLPQHF. The CDR3 DNA follows: TGTGCCAGCTGCTTAAGTGACGTAAATCTGCCCCAGCATTTT.